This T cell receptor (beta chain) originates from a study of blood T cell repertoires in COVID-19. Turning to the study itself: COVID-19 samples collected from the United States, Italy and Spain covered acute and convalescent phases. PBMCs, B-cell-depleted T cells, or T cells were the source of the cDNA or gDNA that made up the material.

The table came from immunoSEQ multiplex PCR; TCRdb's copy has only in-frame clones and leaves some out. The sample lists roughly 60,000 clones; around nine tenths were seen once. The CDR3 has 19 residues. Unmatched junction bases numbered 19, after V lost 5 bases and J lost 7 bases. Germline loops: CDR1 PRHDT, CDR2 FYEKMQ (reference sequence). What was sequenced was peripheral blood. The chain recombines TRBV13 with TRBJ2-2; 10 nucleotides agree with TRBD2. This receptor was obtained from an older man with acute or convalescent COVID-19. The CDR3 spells CASSALTSAGGPKGGELFF. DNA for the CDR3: TGTGCCAGCAGCGCACTGACGTCAGCGGGAGGGCCGAAGGGCGGGGAGCTGTTTTTT. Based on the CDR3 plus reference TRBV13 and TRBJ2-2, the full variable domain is AAGVIQSPRHLIKEKRETATLKCYPIPRHDTVYWYQQGPGQDPQFLISFYEKMQSDKGSIPDRFSAQQFSDYHSELNMSSLELGDSALYFCASSALTSAGGPKGGELFFGEGSRLTVL.